These T cell receptor beta chains were read from a single sample in a study of T cell responses to AZD1222 COVID-19 vaccine. Only in-frame clones appear in the TCRdb table, and some are missing; sequencing was by immunoSEQ multiplex PCR. The sample includes 100,000 to 120,000 clones, around 81% of them seen just once. The sequencing used peripheral blood, collected on day 0 of AZD1222 vaccination. Receptors were obtained from an adult in good health. CDR3s include the opening cysteine and the closing phenylalanine or tryptophan. A D gene is named only where the DNA matches it firmly. Expanded clones are given a class, and other clones once, few, many or no size at all.

>.|TRBJ2-3|TRBV28|.
CASSSTRLTSTDTQYF
TGTGCCAGCAGTTCGACACGGCTGACTAGCACAGATACGCAGTATTTT
>.|TRBJ2-1|TRBV9|.
CASSAGLSNYNEQFF
TGTGCCAGCAGCGCGGGACTTTCCAACTACAATGAGCAGTTCTTC
>.|TRBJ2-7|TRBV2|.
CASSEGPQASEQYF
TGTGCCAGCAGTGAGGGACCGCAGGCATCCGAGCAGTACTTC
>.|TRBJ1-5|TRBV5-5|TRBD1
CASSTGVGNQPQHF
TGTGCCAGCAGCACAGGGGTGGGGAATCAGCCCCAGCATTTT
>few|TRBJ2-7|TRBV7-6|.
CASSLGSYEQYF
TGTGCCAGCAGCTTAGGCTCCTACGAGCAGTACTTC
>.|TRBJ2-2|TRBV7-2|.
CASSLTGNTGELFF
TGTGCCAGCAGCTTGACAGGAAACACCGGGGAGCTGTTTTTT
>.|TRBJ1-5|TRBV7-8|TRBD1
CASSPQGGRNQPQHF
TGTGCCAGCAGCCCACAGGGGGGTCGCAATCAGCCCCAGCATTTT
>.|TRBJ2-2|TRBV27|.
CASSFTPTEAGELFF
TGTGCCAGCAGTTTTACCCCCACAGAGGCCGGGGAGCTGTTTTTT
>.|TRBJ2-1|TRBV9|TRBD1
CASSVAEGASYNEQFF
TGTGCCAGCAGCGTAGCCGAGGGGGCTTCCTACAATGAGCAGTTCTTC
>.|TRBJ1-3|TRBV18|.
CASSPSVGVSGNTIYF
TGTGCCAGCTCACCATCCGTAGGAGTCTCTGGAAACACCATATATTTT
>few|TRBJ1-3|TRBV5-8|.
CASSLYGNTIYF
TGTGCCAGCAGCTTGTATGGAAACACCATATATTTT
>.|TRBJ2-1|TRBV7-8|.
CASRFSPGAYNEQFF
TGTGCCAGCAGATTCTCGCCAGGAGCCTACAATGAGCAGTTCTTC
>.|TRBJ2-1|TRBV5-6|TRBD2
CASSWRTSGRGSYNEQFF
TGTGCCAGCAGCTGGAGGACTAGCGGGAGAGGATCCTACAATGAGCAGTTCTTC
>.|TRBJ1-6|TRBV12-5|TRBD1
CASGRDRNSPLHF
TGTGCTAGTGGCCGGGACAGGAATTCACCCCTCCACTTT
>.|TRBJ2-6|TRBV18|.
CASSPNHSGANVLTF
TGTGCCAGCTCCCCGAACCACTCTGGGGCCAACGTCCTGACTTTC
>.|TRBJ2-5|TRBV10-2|.
CASSRIHETQYF
TGCGCCAGCAGTAGAATACACGAGACCCAGTACTTC
>.|TRBJ1-2|TRBV28|.
CASRDFRSGYTF
TGTGCCAGCAGGGACTTTCGCTCTGGCTACACCTTC
>.|TRBJ2-5|TRBV7-2|TRBD1
CASSSRTGGRIRETQYF
TGTGCCAGCAGCTCACGGACAGGGGGCCGGATTAGAGAGACCCAGTACTTC
>.|TRBJ2-2|TRBV7-2|.
CASGPLGYTGELFF
TGTGCCAGCGGCCCACTAGGTTACACCGGGGAGCTGTTTTTT
>.|TRBJ2-3|TRBV6-2/TRBV6-3|.
CASSYGPPKEHTQYF
TGTGCCAGCAGTTACGGGCCTCCCAAGGAACATACGCAGTATTTT
>.|TRBJ2-1|TRBV6-5|.
CASGRFFAYNEQFF
TGTGCCAGCGGGCGATTTTTTGCCTACAATGAGCAGTTCTTC
>.|TRBJ2-3|TRBV27|.
CASSPTGTSTDTQYF
TGTGCCAGCAGTCCGACGGGGACCAGCACAGATACGCAGTATTTT
>.|TRBJ1-2|TRBV4-1|TRBD1
CASSQGTRRGNANYGYTF
TGCGCCAGCAGCCAAGGAACCCGCAGGGGGAATGCTAACTATGGCTACACCTTC
>.|TRBJ2-6|TRBV24-1|.
CATSDSSSGANVLTF
TGTGCCACCAGTGATTCATCCTCTGGGGCCAACGTCCTGACTTTC
>.|TRBJ1-1|TRBV30|.
CARGGPDGNTEAFF
TGTGCCCGTGGGGGCCCCGATGGGAACACTGAAGCTTTCTTT
>.|TRBJ1-2|TRBV6-5|TRBD1
CASTRTGVNYGYTF
TGTGCCAGCACCCGAACAGGGGTGAACTATGGCTACACCTTC
>.|TRBJ2-7|TRBV27|.
CASSPPEQYF
TGTGCCAGCAGTCCACCCGAGCAGTACTTC
>once|TRBJ2-7|TRBV10-2|TRBD2
CASSEWGSGNIYEQYF
TGCGCCAGCAGTGAATGGGGTAGCGGGAACATCTACGAGCAGTACTTC
>.|TRBJ1-5|TRBV19|.
CASSIYYQGDQPQHF
TGTGCCAGTAGTATTTATTACCAGGGTGATCAGCCCCAGCATTTT
>.|TRBJ1-2|TRBV28|TRBD1
CASRGTANYGYTF
TGTGCCAGCAGGGGGACAGCTAACTATGGCTACACCTTC
>once|TRBJ2-5|TRBV19|TRBD2
CASRTSGRGETQYF
TGTGCCAGTAGAACTAGCGGGAGAGGAGAGACCCAGTACTTC
>.|TRBJ2-1|TRBV18|TRBD2
CASSPPGLASEQFF
TGTGCCAGCTCACCACCGGGACTAGCTAGCGAGCAGTTCTTC
>.|TRBJ2-1|TRBV4-3|TRBD2
CASSPNQLFRLANEQFF
TGCGCCAGCAGCCCAAATCAATTGTTTCGACTAGCCAATGAGCAGTTCTTC
>.|TRBJ2-4|TRBV6-5|.
CASSYRGRGKNIQYF
TGTGCCAGCAGTTACAGAGGCAGGGGCAAAAACATTCAGTACTTC
>few|TRBJ1-6|TRBV3-1/TRBV3-2|TRBD1
CASSPQQGQNSPLHF
TGTGCCAGCAGCCCCCAACAGGGGCAGAACTCACCCCTCCACTTT
>many|TRBJ1-2|TRBV2|.
CASSEQGSSFYGYTF
TGTGCCAGCAGTGAACAAGGCAGCTCCTTCTATGGCTACACCTTC
>.|TRBJ2-7|TRBV6-5|TRBD1
CASSYSRGGGQYF
TGTGCCAGCAGTTACTCGCGAGGGGGCGGGCAGTACTTC
>.|TRBJ1-1|TRBV6-1|.
CASSLLFSNTEAFF
TGTGCCAGCAGTCTACTATTCTCGAACACTGAAGCTTTCTTT
>.|TRBJ1-5|TRBV6-5|.
CASSYVEGRQPQHF
TGTGCCAGCAGTTACGTGGAGGGCAGACAGCCCCAGCATTTT
>once|TRBJ1-1|TRBV5-1|.
CASSSQVTANTEAFF
TGCGCCAGCAGCTCGCAGGTGACCGCGAACACTGAAGCTTTCTTT
>.|TRBJ2-1|TRBV2|.
CASSAWQITYNEQFF
TGTGCCAGCAGTGCTTGGCAGATAACCTACAATGAGCAGTTCTTC
>.|TRBJ1-1|TRBV5-4|.
CASSQEMNTEAFF
TGTGCCAGCAGCCAGGAGATGAACACTGAAGCTTTCTTT
>.|TRBJ1-6|TRBV14|TRBD1
CASSPWTGGASPLHF
TGTGCCAGCAGCCCGTGGACAGGCGGGGCTTCACCCCTCCACTTT
>.|TRBJ1-6|TRBV5-1|.
CASSLGQDRYSPLHF
TGCGCCAGCAGCTTGGGGCAGGATCGCTATTCACCCCTCCACTTT
>.|TRBJ1-3|TRBV19|TRBD1
CASSRPGTGSGGNTIYF
TGTGCCAGTAGTCGTCCCGGGACAGGATCAGGTGGAAACACCATATATTTT
>once|TRBJ2-7|TRBV24-1|.
CATSHLASSYEQYF
TGTGCCACCAGTCATCTGGCAAGCTCCTACGAGCAGTACTTC
>few|TRBJ1-1|TRBV30|.
CAWGNMGQAFF
TGTGCCTGGGGTAATATGGGCCAAGCTTTCTTT
>.|TRBJ2-7|TRBV10-3|.
CAIRFGRGTYEQYF
TGTGCCATCAGATTCGGCAGGGGTACCTACGAGCAGTACTTC
>few|TRBJ1-6|TRBV9|.
CASSPGQYNSPLHF
TGTGCCAGCAGCCCCGGACAGTATAATTCACCCCTCCACTTT
>.|TRBJ2-1|TRBV4-3|TRBD2
CASSQDTSGPNEQFF
TGCGCCAGCAGCCAAGATACTAGCGGGCCTAATGAGCAGTTCTTC
>.|TRBJ2-7|TRBV6-1|.
CASSDPGDASYEQYF
TGTGCCAGCAGTGATCCTGGGGATGCCTCCTACGAGCAGTACTTC
>.|TRBJ1-1|TRBV7-2|TRBD1
CASSPWDRGNTEAFF
TGTGCCAGCAGCCCCTGGGACAGGGGGAACACTGAAGCTTTCTTT
>few|TRBJ2-3|TRBV7-5|.
CARSLQDPNTQYF
TGTGCCAGAAGCTTACAGGACCCGAATACGCAGTATTTT
>few|TRBJ2-1|TRBV19|.
CASRKTGEEQFF
TGTGCCAGTAGGAAAACAGGAGAAGAGCAGTTCTTC
>.|TRBJ2-1|TRBV6-5|TRBD2
CASSSRLAGSYNEQFF
TGTGCCAGCAGTTCACGACTAGCGGGGTCCTACAATGAGCAGTTCTTC
>.|TRBJ1-1|TRBV6-2/TRBV6-3|.
CASSVVIDTEAFF
TGTGCCAGCAGTGTGGTAATAGACACTGAAGCTTTCTTT
>.|TRBJ1-2|TRBV5-1|.
CASSLGRVDRTNYGYTF
TGCGCCAGCAGCTTGGGTAGGGTGGACAGAACTAACTATGGCTACACCTTC